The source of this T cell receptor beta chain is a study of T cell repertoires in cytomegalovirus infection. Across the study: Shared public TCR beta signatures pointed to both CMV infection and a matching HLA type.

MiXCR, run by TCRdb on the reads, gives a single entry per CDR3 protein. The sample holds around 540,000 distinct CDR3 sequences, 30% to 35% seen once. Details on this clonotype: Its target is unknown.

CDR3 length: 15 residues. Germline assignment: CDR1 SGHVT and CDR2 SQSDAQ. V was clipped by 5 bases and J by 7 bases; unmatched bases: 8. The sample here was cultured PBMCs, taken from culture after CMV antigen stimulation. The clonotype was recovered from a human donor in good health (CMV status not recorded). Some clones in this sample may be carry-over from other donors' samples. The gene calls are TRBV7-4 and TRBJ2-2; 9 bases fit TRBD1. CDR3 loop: CASSPRTGVDGELFF. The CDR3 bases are TGTGCCAGCAGCCCCCGGACAGGGGTCGACGGGGAGCTGTTTTTT.